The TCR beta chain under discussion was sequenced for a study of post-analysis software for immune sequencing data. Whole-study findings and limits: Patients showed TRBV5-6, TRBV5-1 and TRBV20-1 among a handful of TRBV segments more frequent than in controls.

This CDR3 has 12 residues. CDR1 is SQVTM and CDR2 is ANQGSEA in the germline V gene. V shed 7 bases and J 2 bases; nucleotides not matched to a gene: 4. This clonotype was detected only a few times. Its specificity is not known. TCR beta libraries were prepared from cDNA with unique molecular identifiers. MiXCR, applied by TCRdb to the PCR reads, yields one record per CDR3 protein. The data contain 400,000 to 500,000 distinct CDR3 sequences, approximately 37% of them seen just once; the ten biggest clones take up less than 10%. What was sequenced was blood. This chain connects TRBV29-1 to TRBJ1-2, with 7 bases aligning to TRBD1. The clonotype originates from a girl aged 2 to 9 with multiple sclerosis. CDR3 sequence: CSGEGANYGYTF. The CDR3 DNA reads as TGCAGCGGTGAGGGGGCAAACTATGGCTACACCTTC.